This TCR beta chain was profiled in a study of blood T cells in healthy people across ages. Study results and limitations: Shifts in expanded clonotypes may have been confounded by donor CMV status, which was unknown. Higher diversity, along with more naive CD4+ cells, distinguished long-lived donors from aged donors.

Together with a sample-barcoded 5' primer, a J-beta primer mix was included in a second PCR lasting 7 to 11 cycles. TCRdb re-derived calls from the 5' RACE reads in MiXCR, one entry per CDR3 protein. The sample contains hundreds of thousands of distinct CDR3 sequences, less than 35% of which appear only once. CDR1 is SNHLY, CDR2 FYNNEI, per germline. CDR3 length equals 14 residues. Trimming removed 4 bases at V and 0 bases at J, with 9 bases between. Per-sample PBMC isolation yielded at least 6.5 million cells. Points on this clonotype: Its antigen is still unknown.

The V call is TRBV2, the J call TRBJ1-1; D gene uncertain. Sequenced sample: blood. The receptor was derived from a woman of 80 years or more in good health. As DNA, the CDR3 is TGTGCCAGCAGTGGGATAACCATGAACACTGAAGCTTTCTTT. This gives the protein CASSGITMNTEAFF.